The 18 T cell receptor beta chains listed next were all sequenced from one sample in a study of OX40 agonist ivuxolimab in advanced cancers. The protocol was immunoSEQ multiplex PCR, while the TCRdb copy is restricted to in-frame clones and leaves out a portion. The sample consists of roughly 59,000 clones, approximately 84% of them appearing once. Sequenced material: CD4+ or CD8+ T cells sorted from blood, taken in a trial of the OX40 agonist ivuxolimab. The receptor source for this set is an adult with an advanced solid tumor such as melanoma, head and neck, liver or kidney cancer.

The chain has TRBV28 and TRBJ1-2; 9 nucleotides match TRBD1. The CDR3 contains 16 residues. Trimming cost V 5 bases and J 2 bases; bases outside gene matches: 9. CDR1 MDHEN and CDR2 SYDVKM come from the germline V gene. The chain's CDR3 is CASSETGGAGNYGYTF. The CDR3 bases are TGTGCCAGCAGTGAAACAGGGGGCGCAGGGAACTATGGCTACACCTTC.

The V call is TRBV28, the J call TRBJ2-5; 9 bases match TRBD1. Germline V gene data show CDR1 as MDHEN and CDR2 as SYDVKM. V was pared by 6 bases and J by 4 bases, with 0 bases of the junction left unmatched. The CDR3 runs to 12 residues. CDR3 coding DNA: TGTGCCAGCAGGGGACAGGGAGAGACCCAGTACTTC. Translated, it gives CASRGQGETQYF.

The chain has TRBV7-2 and TRBJ2-3; 14 nucleotides match TRBD2. The CDR3 runs to 17 residues. Germline V gene data show CDR1 as SGHTA and CDR2 as FQGNSA. Trimming removed 5 bases from V and 1 base from J; junction bases left unmatched: 5. The CDR3 DNA reads TGTGCCAGCAGCCCGGGACTAGCGGGAGTGGGCACAGATACGCAGTATTTT. Translation gives CASSPGLAGVGTDTQYF.

The V call is TRBV28, the J call TRBJ1-2, with a tentative D call TRBD1 (5 bases). The CDR3 extends over 13 amino acids. Trimming shortened V by 2 bases and J by 8 bases, and 12 bases separated the two germline ends. CDR1 and CDR2 (germline): MDHEN, SYDVKM. The CDR3 reads CASSLPARGGYTF. The CDR3 bases are TGTGCCAGCAGTTTACCAGCCCGGGGCGGCTACACCTTC.

The chain is built from TRBV10-3 and TRBJ2-5, with 9 bases identical to TRBD2. The J segment lost 1 base and the V segment lost 5 bases, leaving 5 bases of the junction unmatched. Germline V lookup: CDR1 ENHRY, CDR2 SYGVKD. CDR3 length: 15 residues. The CDR3 reads CAISPSGILQETQYF. CDR3 sequence (DNA): TGTGCCATCAGTCCTAGCGGGATCCTCCAAGAGACCCAGTACTTC.

The chain combines TRBV7-9 with TRBJ2-7; the match to TRBD1 covers 9 bases. The length of the CDR3 is 13 residues. Germline CDR1 reads SEHNR; CDR2 reads FQNEAQ (reference sequence). Trimming removed 6 bases from V and 0 bases from J; junction bases left unmatched: 0. CDR3 nucleotide sequence: TGTGCCAGCAGGACAGGGGGCTCCTACGAGCAGTACTTC. Its translation is CASRTGGSYEQYF. Full variable domain (outside the CDR3, taken from reference TRBV7-9 and TRBJ2-7): DTGVSQNPRHKITKRGQNVTFRCDPISEHNRLYWYRQTLGQGPEFLTYFQNEAQLEKSRLLSDRFSAERPKGSFSTLEIQRTEQGDSAMYLCASRTGGSYEQYFGPGTRLTVT.

V is TRBV19 and J is TRBJ1-2, with D hard to call. Germline assignment: CDR1 LNHDA and CDR2 SQIVND (reference sequence). The CDR3 is 13 amino acids. The CDR3, as DNA: TGTGCAACAGCCCCTCGGACGGGCTATGGCTACACCTTC. Its translation is CATAPRTGYGYTF.

This chain connects TRBV28 to TRBJ2-2; TRBD2 matches 8 bases. V lost 4 bases to trimming and J lost 6 bases; unmatched junction nucleotides: 4. In germline, CDR1 is MDHEN, CDR2 SYDVKM. The CDR3 sequence is 14 residues long. This CDR3 is CASSSLAEAGELFF. CDR3 coding DNA: TGTGCCAGCAGTTCACTAGCGGAGGCCGGGGAGCTGTTTTTT.

The V and J genes are TRBV28 and TRBJ2-3; 9 nucleotides agree with TRBD1. Germline V gives CDR1 MDHEN, CDR2 SYDVKM. J lost 1 base, V lost 8 bases, and 1 base had no gene match. This CDR3 comprises 13 residues. The CDR3 sequence is CASWTGGTDTQYF. The CDR3 DNA follows: TGTGCCAGCTGGACAGGGGGCACAGATACGCAGTATTTT.

The chain recombines TRBV18 with TRBJ2-3; weak D call: TRBD2 (6 bases). Trimming removed 3 bases from V and 1 base from J, with 14 bases in between. The germline V gene has CDR1 KGHSH and CDR2 LQKENI. This CDR3 has 16 amino acids. This CDR3 is CASSPPSAARTDTQYF. CDR3 DNA sequence: TGTGCCAGCTCACCCCCTAGCGCGGCCCGCACAGATACGCAGTATTTT. Supplemented by reference TRBV18 and TRBJ2-3, the full variable domain reads NAGVMQNPRHLVRRRGQEARLRCSPMKGHSHVYWYRQLPEEGLKFMVYLQKENIIDESGMPKERFSAEFPKEGPSILRIQQVVRGDSAAYFCASSPPSAARTDTQYFGPGTRLTVL.

The chain couples TRBV10-3 to TRBJ2-5; D is tentatively TRBD1 or TRBD2 (6 bases each). With 11 bases removed from V and 5 bases from J, the gap between germline ends came to 21 bases. Germline V CDR1 and CDR2: ENHRY, SYGVKD. CDR3 length: 14 residues. Here the CDR3 DNA reads TGTGCCGAGGTCGTTGGGGGGCGCGGGGAGACCCAGTACTTC. Its protein is CAEVVGGRGETQYF.

The chain joins TRBV27 to TRBJ1-5, with D unclear. Trimming pared 7 bases from V and 0 bases from J, leaving 10 bases between. The germline V gene has CDR1 MNHEY and CDR2 SMNVEV (reference sequence). The CDR3 is 14 amino acids. The chain's CDR3 is CASKGRYSNQPQHF. Written as DNA, the CDR3 is TGTGCCAGCAAGGGCAGGTATAGCAATCAGCCCCAGCATTTT.

V usage is TRBV6-1 and J usage is TRBJ1-4; D is unclear. Germline loops: CDR1 MNHNS, CDR2 SASEGT. The CDR3 runs to 13 residues. V lost 8 bases to trimming and J lost 7 bases, with 14 bases between them. This CDR3 is CASLTDEAEKLFF. CDR3 sequence (DNA): TGTGCCAGCCTAACAGACGAGGCTGAAAAACTGTTTTTT.

The CDR3 is CASSSGTSGSSYEQYF. As DNA, the CDR3 is TGTGCCAGCAGCTCCGGGACTAGCGGGAGCTCCTACGAGCAGTACTTC. This chain uses TRBV7-9 with TRBJ2-7; 14 nucleotides agree with TRBD2. The CDR3 runs 16 residues. The J segment lost 0 bases and the V segment lost 4 bases, leaving 2 bases of the junction unmatched. From germline, CDR1 is SEHNR and CDR2 FQNEAQ (reference sequence).

The V gene is TRBV5-6, the J gene TRBJ2-1, with TRBD1 as a possible D gene (6 bases). Germline values: CDR1 SGHDT, CDR2 YYEEEE. The CDR3 extends over 15 amino acids. Trimming cost V 1 base and J 8 bases, with 16 bases left between them. CDR3 DNA sequence: TGTGCCAGCAGCTTGCGGCGACGAGGGGGTGATGAGCAGTTCTTC. Its protein product is CASSLRRRGGDEQFF.

The chain is built from TRBV27 and TRBJ2-2; 7 positions match TRBD1. The CDR3 covers 15 residues. From germline, CDR1 is MNHEY and CDR2 SMNVEV (reference sequence). The junction had 8 bases not matched to a gene; V was cut back by 5 bases and J by 5 bases. The CDR3: CASSERGRRTGELFF. The DNA for the CDR3 is TGTGCCAGCAGTGAAAGGGGGCGTCGGACCGGGGAGCTGTTTTTT.

In DNA form, the CDR3 reads TGTGCCAGCAGCTGGGCCGGGACAGGGGGTGAGACCCAGTACTTC. As protein: CASSWAGTGGETQYF. The rearrangement links TRBV11-2 to TRBJ2-5, with 11 nucleotides matching TRBD1. CDR1 is SGHAT, CDR2 FQNNGV, per germline. The CDR3 sequence is 15 residues long. Trimming removed 4 bases from V and 5 bases from J; junction bases left unmatched: 6.

This rearrangement joins TRBV2 to TRBJ2-6; D is unresolved. V lost 1 base, J lost 12 bases, and 10 bases lay in between. The CDR3 sequence is 13 residues long. The germline gives CDR1 SNHLY, CDR2 FYNNEI. The CDR3 sequence: CASSEVGRGVLTF. CDR3 bases: TGTGCCAGCAGTGAAGTCGGGCGCGGCGTCCTGACTTTC.